This record looks at one T cell receptor (beta chain) sequence and its context. The antigen is undetermined. The sample originates from a study of lymphopenia after photon versus proton radiotherapy. Study outcomes and limitations: After lymphocyte nadir, photon-treated repertoires showed oligoclonal expansion, especially CD8+ Temra. Only patients who died were analyzed for survival; proton advantage is unproven.

Assay used: immunoSEQ multiplex PCR; TCRdb lists only in-frame clones, some missing. The sample holds 50,000 or so clones; more than 90% are singletons and the top ten take under 20%. V trimming: 8 bases; J trimming: 6 bases; junction bases outside the gene matches: 7. CDR1 is SNHLY, CDR2 FYNNEI, per germline. The CDR3 spans 14 residues. The TCR sequence derives from a woman aged 40 to 50 with cholangiocarcinoma. This material consisted of peripheral blood, taken from a patient treated with photon-based radiotherapy. This rearrangement joins TRBV2 to TRBJ2-1; TRBD2 matches 10 bases. The CDR3: CASHVSGGANEQFF. The CDR3, as DNA: TGTGCCAGCCATGTGAGCGGGGGGGCCAATGAGCAGTTCTTC.